What follows describes a single T cell receptor (beta chain). The antigen is undetermined. This may arise from a read error, as a much more abundant clone is one base away. Looked up from germline, CDR1 is ENHRY and CDR2 is SYGVKD. CDR3 length: 16 amino acids. The data originate from a study of regulatory T cells in long-lasting Graves disease. Sequencing libraries for TCR beta were prepared with iRepertoire HTBI primers and Arm-PCR of CDR3 regions. TCRdb called the multiplex PCR reads again in MiXCR, with one record for every CDR3 protein. The table lists approximately 460,000 distinct CDR3 sequences, 16% of them singletons. Regarding the study as a whole: New patients shared fewer public clonotypes (966) than persistent patients did (2,741).

Time point given: newly diagnosed GD, antithyroid drugs for less than 3 months. Extracted PBMC RNA gave rise to the TCR library. Separately, the same data were catalogued under a study of T cells in Graves' hyperthyroidism and ophthalmopathy.

The TCR was taken from a woman aged 25-40 years with Graves disease. The rearrangement joins TRBV10-3 to TRBJ2-1; 8 bases line up with TRBD2. The sample was peripheral blood mononuclear cells (PBMCs), taken at new diagnosis, from a patient treated with antithyroid drugs. Here the CDR3 reads CAINESSGRRYNEQFF. CDR3 in DNA: TGTGCCATCAATGAGTCCAGCGGGAGAAGGTACAATGAGCAGTTCTTC.